This T cell receptor beta chain was obtained from a study of blood T cell repertoires in COVID-19. Study-wide context: There were acute and convalescent COVID-19 samples, and they came from the United States, Italy and Spain. Sources were T cells, B-cell-depleted T cells, or PBMCs; the material itself was cDNA or gDNA.

TCRdb's table, derived via immunoSEQ multiplex PCR, lists solely in-frame clones and lacks some. The sample lists hundreds of thousands of clones, roughly 85% occurring once. Donors of Cohort 3 who recovered were those that had two negative PCRs, clearance, or symptom resolution. Germline CDR1 reads SGHAT; CDR2 reads FQDESV (reference sequence). With 2 bases removed from V and 10 bases from J, the gap between germline ends came to 9 bases. The CDR3 runs to 12 residues. This TCR was recovered from a woman aged 40 to 50 who had recovered from COVID-19. V and J are TRBV11-1 and TRBJ2-1; D gene ambiguous. Material: PBMCs or T cells enriched from blood (not recorded which). CDR3 amino acids: CASSLTPMEQFF. The CDR3 DNA reads TGTGCCAGCAGCTTAACTCCTATGGAGCAGTTCTTC. Full variable domain (rest looked up from reference TRBV11-1 and TRBJ2-1): EAEVAQSPRYKITEKSQAVAFWCDPISGHATLYWYRQILGQGPELLVQFQDESVVDDSQLPKDRFSAERLKGVDSTLKIQPAELGDSAMYLCASSLTPMEQFFGPGTRLTVL.